The rows below give T cell receptor beta chains drawn from one sample of a study of regulatory T cells in long-lasting Graves disease. One entry per CDR3 protein, called by TCRdb with MiXCR from the multiplex PCR reads. The data show about 420,000 distinct CDR3 sequences, about 20% seen once. Specimen: peripheral blood mononuclear cells (PBMCs), collected when the disease was refractory, from a patient treated with antithyroid drugs. The receptors were sampled from a female donor with Graves disease. Both conserved end residues are part of each CDR3. The D gene is left open where the match is weak. The listing skips clone size in some rows; elsewhere it reads once, few, many or a size class.

clone_size d_call j_call v_call cdr3_aa cdr3_nt
many TRBD1 TRBJ1-1 TRBV2 CASNPDRGEAFF TGTGCCAGCAACCCAGACAGGGGAGAAGCTTTCTTT
few NA TRBJ2-1 TRBV9 CASSVVANSYNEQFF TGTGCCAGCAGCGTAGTAGCGAACTCCTACAATGAGCAGTTCTTC
NA NA TRBJ1-3 TRBV19 CASSTRRNTIYF TGTGCCAGTAGTACTAGGCGTAACACCATATATTTT
many NA TRBJ1-4 TRBV2 CASSIRGGEKLFF TGTGCCAGCAGTATCAGGGGTGGCGAAAAACTGTTTTTT
many NA TRBJ2-5 TRBV20-1 CSALGVWGQETQYF TGCAGTGCTCTAGGAGTTTGGGGTCAAGAGACCCAGTACTTC
NA TRBD2 TRBJ2-5 TRBV5-5 CASSSGSMGGGQETQYF TGTGCCAGCAGCTCCGGGAGCATGGGGGGGGGCCAAGAGACCCAGTACTTC
many NA TRBJ1-1 TRBV5-1 CASSLGSVLNTEAFF TGCGCCAGCAGCTTGGGTTCAGTCCTGAACACTGAAGCTTTCTTT
many NA TRBJ1-1 TRBV6-9 CASSYDGLMNTEAFF TGTGCCAGCAGTTACGACGGTCTGATGAACACTGAAGCTTTCTTT
many NA TRBJ1-2 TRBV7-2 CASSLVWGNGYTF TGTGCCAGCAGCTTAGTTTGGGGTAATGGCTACACCTTC
many TRBD1 TRBJ2-2 TRBV28 CASSKWDRLANTGELFF TGTGCCAGCAGTAAGTGGGACAGGCTCGCGAACACCGGGGAGCTGTTTTTT
few NA TRBJ1-5 TRBV7-2 CASISTGDWGNQPQHF TGTGCCAGCATCTCAACAGGAGATTGGGGCAATCAGCCCCAGCATTTT
NA NA TRBJ1-2 TRBV5-1 CASSLLAGEGYGYTF TGCGCCAGCAGCTTGTTGGCAGGGGAGGGCTATGGCTACACCTTC
once NA TRBJ2-1 TRBV20-1 CSAREGGSYNEQFF TGCAGTGCTAGAGAGGGCGGTTCCTACAATGAGCAGTTCTTC
NA NA TRBJ1-1 TRBV7-9 CASSLTGPANTEAFF TGTGCCAGCAGCTTAACTGGGCCGGCGAACACTGAAGCTTTCTTT
NA TRBD1 TRBJ1-2 TRBV19 CASNSGQGFYGYTF TGTGCCAGTAATTCGGGACAGGGGTTCTATGGCTACACCTTC